The rows below give T cell receptor beta chains drawn from one sample of a study of blood T cell repertoires in COVID-19. Assay used: immunoSEQ multiplex PCR; TCRdb lists only in-frame clones, some missing. Of 150,000 to 180,000 clones in the sample, roughly four fifths are singletons; the top ten hold around 7.9%. Sequenced: PBMCs or T cells enriched from blood (not recorded which). The receptors were sampled from a man in his forties or fifties who had recovered from COVID-19. CDR3s include the opening cysteine and the closing phenylalanine or tryptophan. Each record gives: clone size, D gene, J gene, V gene, CDR3 protein, CDR3 DNA. D genes are given only for firm matches. Clone size is given for some rows only: seen once, a few or many times, or a class if the clone is expanded.

abundance: NA; d_gene: TRBD1; j_gene: TRBJ2-7; v_gene: TRBV7-9; CDR3aa: CASSLSTGVSEQYF; CDR3nt: TGTGCCAGCAGCTTATCGACAGGGGTGAGCGAGCAGTACTTC
abundance: NA; d_gene: NA; j_gene: TRBJ1-1; v_gene: TRBV6-2/TRBV6-3; CDR3aa: CASSNQGPNTEAFF; CDR3nt: TGTGCCAGCAGTAACCAGGGCCCGAACACTGAAGCTTTCTTT
abundance: NA; d_gene: NA; j_gene: TRBJ1-1; v_gene: TRBV6-2/TRBV6-3; CDR3aa: CASSPQGIVLGTEAFF; CDR3nt: TGTGCCAGCAGCCCACAGGGCATAGTTCTAGGAACTGAAGCTTTCTTT
abundance: NA; d_gene: NA; j_gene: TRBJ2-2; v_gene: TRBV6-5; CDR3aa: CASSYSRQNTGELFF; CDR3nt: TGTGCCAGCAGTTACTCGCGACAGAACACCGGGGAGCTGTTTTTT
abundance: NA; d_gene: NA; j_gene: TRBJ1-5; v_gene: TRBV4-3; CDR3aa: CASSRVLVNQPQHF; CDR3nt: TGCGCCAGCAGCCGCGTCTTGGTCAATCAGCCCCAGCATTTT
abundance: NA; d_gene: TRBD2; j_gene: TRBJ2-1; v_gene: TRBV30; CDR3aa: CAWSWGASGGAYEQFF; CDR3nt: TGTGCCTGGAGTTGGGGTGCTAGCGGGGGGGCATATGAGCAGTTCTTC
abundance: NA; d_gene: NA; j_gene: TRBJ1-6; v_gene: TRBV3-1/TRBV3-2; CDR3aa: CASSQEALLLNSPLHF; CDR3nt: TGTGCCAGCAGCCAAGAGGCCCTCTTGTTGAATTCACCCCTCCACTTT
abundance: few; d_gene: NA; j_gene: TRBJ1-1; v_gene: TRBV11-2; CDR3aa: CASSLAEASKAFF; CDR3nt: TGTGCCAGCAGCCTGGCGGAAGCTTCAAAAGCTTTCTTT
abundance: NA; d_gene: NA; j_gene: TRBJ2-3; v_gene: TRBV24-1; CDR3aa: CATSAGFGGDTQYF; CDR3nt: TGTGCCACCAGTGCGGGGTTCGGTGGAGATACGCAGTATTTT
abundance: NA; d_gene: TRBD1; j_gene: TRBJ2-2; v_gene: TRBV19; CDR3aa: CASSIPTGTGNTGELFF; CDR3nt: TGTGCCAGTAGTATCCCCACCGGGACAGGGAACACCGGGGAGCTGTTTTTT
abundance: NA; d_gene: NA; j_gene: TRBJ2-2; v_gene: TRBV19; CDR3aa: CATETRNTGELFF; CDR3nt: TGTGCCACCGAGACTAGGAACACCGGGGAGCTGTTTTTT
abundance: few; d_gene: NA; j_gene: TRBJ2-5; v_gene: TRBV7-2; CDR3aa: CASSLDRGIPGETQYF; CDR3nt: TGTGCCAGCAGCTTAGATCGGGGAATACCGGGGGAGACCCAGTACTTC
abundance: NA; d_gene: NA; j_gene: TRBJ2-1; v_gene: TRBV6-6; CDR3aa: CASSLGGGGPLFF; CDR3nt: TGTGCCAGCAGCCTAGGGGGCGGGGGGCCGTTGTTCTTC
abundance: NA; d_gene: TRBD2; j_gene: TRBJ2-2; v_gene: TRBV5-4; CDR3aa: CASSLALADTGELFF; CDR3nt: TGTGCCAGCAGCTTGGCACTAGCGGATACCGGGGAGCTGTTTTTT
abundance: NA; d_gene: NA; j_gene: TRBJ1-1; v_gene: TRBV7-2; CDR3aa: CASSSHGVGREAFF; CDR3nt: TGTGCCAGCAGCTCTCACGGAGTGGGTCGCGAAGCTTTCTTT
abundance: NA; d_gene: TRBD2; j_gene: TRBJ2-1; v_gene: TRBV6-6; CDR3aa: CASSRPGRGGSYNEQFF; CDR3nt: TGTGCCAGCAGTCGCCCTGGTCGGGGGGGTTCCTACAATGAGCAGTTCTTC
abundance: NA; d_gene: TRBD1; j_gene: TRBJ1-2; v_gene: TRBV6-5; CDR3aa: CASSRRSGGDGYTF; CDR3nt: TGTGCCAGCAGCCGTAGATCAGGGGGCGATGGCTACACCTTC
abundance: NA; d_gene: TRBD1; j_gene: TRBJ1-2; v_gene: TRBV5-1; CDR3aa: CASTPGQGLNYGYTF; CDR3nt: TGCGCCAGCACCCCGGGACAGGGACTAAACTATGGCTACACCTTC
abundance: NA; d_gene: NA; j_gene: TRBJ2-6; v_gene: TRBV18; CDR3aa: CASSQVVRQVLSGANVLTF; CDR3nt: TGTGCCAGCTCACAAGTCGTTAGGCAGGTCCTCTCTGGGGCCAACGTCCTGACTTTC
abundance: few; d_gene: TRBD1; j_gene: TRBJ1-6; v_gene: TRBV2; CDR3aa: CASSASVGQDSPLHF; CDR3nt: TGTGCCAGCAGTGCATCCGTGGGACAGGATTCACCCCTCCACTTT
abundance: NA; d_gene: NA; j_gene: TRBJ2-1; v_gene: TRBV3-1/TRBV3-2; CDR3aa: CASRRELLGEQFF; CDR3nt: TGTGCCAGCAGACGCGAACTCCTCGGGGAGCAGTTCTTC
abundance: NA; d_gene: TRBD1; j_gene: TRBJ2-7; v_gene: TRBV14; CDR3aa: CASSQLGTGGTYEQYF; CDR3nt: TGTGCCAGCAGCCAGCTAGGGACAGGGGGGACCTACGAGCAGTACTTC
abundance: NA; d_gene: NA; j_gene: TRBJ2-7; v_gene: TRBV19; CDR3aa: CASSIGAGRSYEQYF; CDR3nt: TGTGCCAGTAGTATAGGGGCAGGCCGGTCCTACGAGCAGTACTTC
abundance: few; d_gene: TRBD1; j_gene: TRBJ1-2; v_gene: TRBV18; CDR3aa: CASSPGTDYGYTF; CDR3nt: TGTGCCAGCTCACCCGGGACAGACTATGGCTACACCTTC
abundance: NA; d_gene: TRBD1; j_gene: TRBJ1-2; v_gene: TRBV5-4; CDR3aa: CASSFVDRDYGYTF; CDR3nt: TGTGCCAGCAGCTTCGTGGACAGGGACTATGGCTACACCTTC
abundance: NA; d_gene: TRBD2; j_gene: TRBJ2-1; v_gene: TRBV5-1; CDR3aa: CASSLKRGVTNEQFF; CDR3nt: TGCGCCAGCAGCTTGAAGCGGGGGGTAACCAATGAGCAGTTCTTC
abundance: NA; d_gene: NA; j_gene: TRBJ1-5; v_gene: TRBV18; CDR3aa: CASSPVRDNSNQPQHF; CDR3nt: TGTGCCAGCTCACCCGTACGGGACAATAGCAATCAGCCCCAGCATTTT
abundance: NA; d_gene: TRBD1; j_gene: TRBJ1-4; v_gene: TRBV7-9; CDR3aa: CASSFRQGRANEKLFF; CDR3nt: TGTGCCAGCAGCTTTCGACAGGGGAGGGCTAATGAAAAACTGTTTTTT
abundance: few; d_gene: TRBD1; j_gene: TRBJ1-2; v_gene: TRBV12-3/TRBV12-4; CDR3aa: CASSRDSDYGYTF; CDR3nt: TGTGCCAGCAGTCGGGACAGCGATTATGGCTACACCTTC
abundance: NA; d_gene: NA; j_gene: TRBJ1-1; v_gene: TRBV10-3; CDR3aa: CAISESPGKNTEAFF; CDR3nt: TGTGCCATCAGTGAGTCACCAGGAAAGAACACTGAAGCTTTCTTT
abundance: NA; d_gene: NA; j_gene: TRBJ1-1; v_gene: TRBV11-3; CDR3aa: CASSLNSYTEAFF; CDR3nt: TGTGCCAGCAGCCTAAACAGCTACACTGAAGCTTTCTTT
abundance: NA; d_gene: NA; j_gene: TRBJ2-1; v_gene: TRBV12-3/TRBV12-4; CDR3aa: CASSPQLYNEQFF; CDR3nt: TGTGCCAGCAGTCCGCAACTATACAATGAGCAGTTCTTC
abundance: NA; d_gene: TRBD2; j_gene: TRBJ2-1; v_gene: TRBV27; CDR3aa: CASGRLAGDYNEQFF; CDR3nt: TGTGCCAGCGGGAGACTAGCGGGGGACTACAATGAGCAGTTCTTC
abundance: NA; d_gene: NA; j_gene: TRBJ2-3; v_gene: TRBV3-1/TRBV3-2; CDR3aa: CASSQGGLNTDTQYF; CDR3nt: TGTGCCAGCAGCCAAGGAGGTTTAAACACAGATACGCAGTATTTT
abundance: NA; d_gene: TRBD2; j_gene: TRBJ2-1; v_gene: TRBV9; CDR3aa: CASSRTSGSSYNEQFF; CDR3nt: TGTGCCAGCAGTCGTACTAGCGGAAGCTCCTACAATGAGCAGTTCTTC
abundance: NA; d_gene: TRBD1; j_gene: TRBJ2-1; v_gene: TRBV12-3/TRBV12-4; CDR3aa: CASSLGDSGFF; CDR3nt: TGTGCCAGCAGTTTAGGGGACAGCGGATTCTTC
abundance: NA; d_gene: NA; j_gene: TRBJ2-7; v_gene: TRBV3-1/TRBV3-2; CDR3aa: CASSQTSSYEQYF; CDR3nt: TGTGCCAGCAGCCAGACATCTTCCTACGAGCAGTACTTC